What follows describes a single T cell receptor (beta chain). The V gene end was trimmed by 7 bases and the J gene end by 3 bases; junction bases not matched to a gene: 9. Looked up from germline, CDR1 is SNHLY and CDR2 is FYNNEI. The length of the CDR3 is 15 residues. Clones were sequenced by immunoSEQ multiplex PCR, and TCRdb holds only the in-frame ones, with some missing. Counted here are about 180,000 clones, roughly four fifths occurring once; the ten biggest clones make up 6% to 8%. This specimen comes from a study of blood T cell repertoires in COVID-19. As for the study in general: COVID-19 samples collected from the United States, Italy and Spain covered acute and convalescent phases.

Sequenced sample: peripheral blood. The receptor was isolated from a woman in her seventies with COVID-19, enrolled during active disease. The rearrangement joins TRBV2 to TRBJ2-7; 10 nucleotides match TRBD2. CDR3 residues: CASTGSASGSYEQYF. The CDR3 bases are TGTGCCAGCACAGGATCGGCTAGCGGGAGCTACGAGCAGTACTTC.